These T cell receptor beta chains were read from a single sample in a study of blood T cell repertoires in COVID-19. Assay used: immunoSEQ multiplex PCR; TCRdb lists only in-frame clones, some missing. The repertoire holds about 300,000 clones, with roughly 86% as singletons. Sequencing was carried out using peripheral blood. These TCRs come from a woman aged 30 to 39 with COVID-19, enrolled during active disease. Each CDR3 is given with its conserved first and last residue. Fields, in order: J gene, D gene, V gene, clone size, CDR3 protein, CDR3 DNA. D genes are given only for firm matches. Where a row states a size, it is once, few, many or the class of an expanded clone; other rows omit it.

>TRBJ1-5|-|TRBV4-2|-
CASSQDPGTYTDNQPQHF
TGTGCCAGCAGCCAAGATCCGGGGACATATACGGACAATCAGCCCCAGCATTTT
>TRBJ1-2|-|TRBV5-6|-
CASSPGEARNLYGYTF
TGTGCCAGCAGCCCGGGTGAGGCAAGGAACCTCTATGGCTACACCTTC
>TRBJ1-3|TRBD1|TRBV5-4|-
CASSPDRGSSGNTIYF
TGTGCCAGCAGCCCGGACAGGGGCTCTTCTGGAAACACCATATATTTT
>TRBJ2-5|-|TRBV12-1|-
CASSFRRTSIVETQYF
TGTGCCAGCAGCTTTAGACGGACTAGCATCGTCGAGACCCAGTACTTC
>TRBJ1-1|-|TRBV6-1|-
CASSEAITTEAFF
TGTGCCAGCAGTGAAGCCATAACAACTGAAGCTTTCTTT
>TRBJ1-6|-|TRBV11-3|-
CASSPPHSGVGNSPLHF
TGTGCCAGCAGCCCACCCCACTCGGGGGTAGGTAATTCACCCCTCCACTTT
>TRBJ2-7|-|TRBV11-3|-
CASGTSYYEQYF
TGTGCCAGCGGTACTAGCTACTACGAGCAGTACTTC
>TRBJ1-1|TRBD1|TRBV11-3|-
CASSLRQGGSRRAFF
TGTGCCAGCAGCCTGAGACAGGGGGGCTCTCGGAGAGCTTTCTTT
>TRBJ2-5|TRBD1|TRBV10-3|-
CAISETGDGETQYF
TGTGCCATCAGCGAGACAGGGGATGGAGAGACCCAGTACTTC
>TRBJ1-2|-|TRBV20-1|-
CSARGPDGYTF
TGCAGTGCTAGAGGTCCGGATGGCTACACCTTC
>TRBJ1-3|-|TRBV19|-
CASSIAPDGGTIYF
TGTGCCAGTAGTATCGCCCCTGACGGCGGCACCATATATTTT
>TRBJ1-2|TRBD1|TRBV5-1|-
CASSLGDRGGYTF
TGCGCCAGCAGCTTGGGGGACAGGGGTGGCTACACCTTC
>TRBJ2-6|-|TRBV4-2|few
CASSQEGSGDGANVLTF
TGTGCCAGCAGCCAAGAGGGTTCAGGGGATGGGGCCAACGTCCTGACTTTC
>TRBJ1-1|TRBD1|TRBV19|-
CASTPDRESLWEAFF
TGTGCCAGTACCCCGGACAGGGAAAGCCTTTGGGAAGCTTTCTTT
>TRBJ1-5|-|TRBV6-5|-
CASTGQSNQPQHF
TGTGCCAGCACCGGACAGAGCAATCAGCCCCAGCATTTT
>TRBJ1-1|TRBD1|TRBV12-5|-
CASGFSAGGSYTEAFF
TGTGCTAGTGGTTTTTCTGCAGGGGGCTCGTACACTGAAGCTTTCTTT
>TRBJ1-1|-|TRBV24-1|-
CATSDWTAHPNTEAFF
TGTGCCACCAGTGATTGGACAGCTCATCCGAACACTGAAGCTTTCTTT
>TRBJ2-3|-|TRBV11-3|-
CASGSDSTDTQYF
TGTGCCAGCGGGAGTGACTCCACAGATACGCAGTATTTT
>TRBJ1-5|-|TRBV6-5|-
CASSPERISNQPQHF
TGTGCCAGCAGCCCCGAGAGGATTAGCAATCAGCCCCAGCATTTT
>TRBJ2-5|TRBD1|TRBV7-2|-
CASSPMTGMGETQYF
TGTGCCAGCAGCCCGATGACAGGGATGGGAGAGACCCAGTACTTC
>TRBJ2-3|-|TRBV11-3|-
CASSSPTGNPDTQYF
TGTGCCAGCAGCTCGCCCACAGGAAACCCAGATACGCAGTATTTT
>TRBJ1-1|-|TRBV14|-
CASSQEAVYFTEAFF
TGTGCCAGCAGCCAAGAAGCGGTGTACTTTACTGAAGCTTTCTTT
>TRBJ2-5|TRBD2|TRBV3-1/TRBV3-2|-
CASSQGEGLAEETQYF
TGTGCCAGCAGCCAAGGAGAAGGACTAGCGGAAGAGACCCAGTACTTC
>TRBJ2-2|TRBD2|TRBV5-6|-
CASSLGKRRLAPGELFF
TGTGCCAGCAGCTTGGGGAAGAGAAGACTAGCGCCCGGGGAGCTGTTTTTT
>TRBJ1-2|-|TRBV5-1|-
CASSPAGARGYTF
TGCGCCAGCAGCCCCGCGGGGGCCAGAGGCTACACCTTC
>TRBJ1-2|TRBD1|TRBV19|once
CASSIGGQVLNGGYTF
TGTGCCAGTAGTATTGGGGGACAGGTTCTAAATGGTGGCTACACCTTC
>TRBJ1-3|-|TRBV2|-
CASSRTDPGNTIYF
TGTGCCAGCAGCAGGACAGACCCTGGAAACACCATATATTTT
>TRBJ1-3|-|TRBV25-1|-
CASSESGPVSGNTIYF
TGTGCCAGCAGTGAATCGGGTCCAGTATCCGGAAACACCATATATTTT
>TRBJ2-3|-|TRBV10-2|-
CASSEFEGGTDTQYF
TGCGCCAGCAGTGAGTTTGAGGGGGGCACAGATACGCAGTATTTT
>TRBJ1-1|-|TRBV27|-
CASSPNDREAFF
TGTGCCAGCAGTCCGAACGACAGGGAAGCTTTCTTT
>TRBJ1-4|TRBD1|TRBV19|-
CASSLTGGWSGKLFF
TGTGCCAGTAGTCTGACAGGGGGCTGGTCAGGAAAACTGTTTTTT
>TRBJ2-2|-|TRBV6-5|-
CASSTSTGELFF
TGTGCCAGCAGTACTAGCACCGGGGAGCTGTTTTTT
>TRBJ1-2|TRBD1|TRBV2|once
CASSLDGTGNMGGYTF
TGTGCCAGCAGTTTAGACGGGACAGGGAATATGGGAGGCTACACCTTC
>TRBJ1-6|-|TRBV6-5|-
CASSYEGGNSPLHF
TGTGCCAGCAGTTACGAAGGGGGAAATTCACCCCTCCACTTT
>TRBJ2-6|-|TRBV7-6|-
CASSLGVFSGANVLTF
TGTGCCAGCAGCTTAGGCGTTTTTTCTGGGGCCAACGTCCTGACTTTC
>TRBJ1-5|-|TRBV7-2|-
CASSNGGAHNQPQHF
TGTGCCAGCTCGAACGGGGGGGCCCACAATCAGCCCCAGCATTTT
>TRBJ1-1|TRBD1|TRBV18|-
CASTGQENTEAFF
TGTGCCAGCACCGGACAGGAGAACACTGAAGCTTTCTTT
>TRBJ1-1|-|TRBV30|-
CAWSGRAGSMNTEAFF
TGTGCCTGGAGTGGTCGCGCAGGGTCGATGAACACTGAAGCTTTCTTT
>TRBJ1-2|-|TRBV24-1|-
CATSRGKSFPGYTF
TGTGCCACCAGTCGGGGTAAGTCCTTTCCCGGCTACACCTTC
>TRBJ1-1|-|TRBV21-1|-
CASSKDPGTEAFF
TGTGCCAGCAGCAAAGACCCGGGAACTGAAGCTTTCTTT
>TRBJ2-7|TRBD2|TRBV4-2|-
CASSQESGGAHEQYF
TGTGCCAGCAGCCAAGAGAGCGGGGGGGCCCACGAGCAGTACTTC
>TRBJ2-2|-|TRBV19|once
CASTGVNTGELFF
TGTGCCAGTACGGGGGTGAACACCGGGGAGCTGTTTTTT
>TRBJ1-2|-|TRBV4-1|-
CASSHTTPRTTYGYTF
TGCGCCAGCAGCCACACGACCCCTAGGACAACCTATGGCTACACCTTC
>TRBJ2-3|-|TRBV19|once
CASSILTRDTQYF
TGTGCCAGTAGTATCCTTACACGAGATACGCAGTATTTT
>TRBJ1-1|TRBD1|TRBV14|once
CASSLRTGSMNTEAFF
TGTGCCAGCAGCCTCAGGACAGGAAGCATGAACACTGAAGCTTTCTTT
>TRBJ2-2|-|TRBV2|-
CASGAGILTGELFF
TGTGCCAGCGGGGCAGGGATACTCACCGGGGAGCTGTTTTTT
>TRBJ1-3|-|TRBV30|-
CAWGARNTIYF
TGTGCCTGGGGGGCCCGAAACACCATATATTTT
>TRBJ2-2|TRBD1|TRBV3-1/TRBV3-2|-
CASSRLDGQDSGELFF
TGTGCCAGCAGCCGACTTGATGGACAGGACTCCGGGGAGCTGTTTTTT
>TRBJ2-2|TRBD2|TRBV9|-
CASSASPGLAGGSTGELFF
TGTGCCAGCAGCGCCAGCCCGGGACTAGCGGGGGGTAGCACCGGGGAGCTGTTTTTT